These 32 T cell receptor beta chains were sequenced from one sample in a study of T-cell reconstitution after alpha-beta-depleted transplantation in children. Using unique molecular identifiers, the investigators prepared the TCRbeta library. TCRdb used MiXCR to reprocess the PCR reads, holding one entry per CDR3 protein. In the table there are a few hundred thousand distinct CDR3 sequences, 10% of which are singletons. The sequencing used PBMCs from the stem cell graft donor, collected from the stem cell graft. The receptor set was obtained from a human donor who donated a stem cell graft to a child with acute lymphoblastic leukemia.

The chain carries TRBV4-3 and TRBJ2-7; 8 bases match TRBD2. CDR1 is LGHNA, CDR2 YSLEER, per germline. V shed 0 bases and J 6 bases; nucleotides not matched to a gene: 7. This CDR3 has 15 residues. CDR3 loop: CASSQDSSGSVEQYF. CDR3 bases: TGCGCCAGCAGCCAAGATTCCAGCGGGAGTGTCGAGCAGTACTTC.

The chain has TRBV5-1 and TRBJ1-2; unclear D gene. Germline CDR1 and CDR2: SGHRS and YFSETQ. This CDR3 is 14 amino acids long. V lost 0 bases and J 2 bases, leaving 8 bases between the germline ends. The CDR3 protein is CASSLAVINYGYTF. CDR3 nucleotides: TGCGCCAGCAGCTTGGCCGTAATAAACTATGGCTACACCTTC.

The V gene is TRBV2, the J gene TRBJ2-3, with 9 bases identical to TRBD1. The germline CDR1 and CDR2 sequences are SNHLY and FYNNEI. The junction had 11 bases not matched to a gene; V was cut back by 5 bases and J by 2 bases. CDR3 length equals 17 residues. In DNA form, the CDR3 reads TGTGCCAGCAGTAAGGGGGACAGGGCCCTAAACACAGATACGCAGTATTTT. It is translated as CASSKGDRALNTDTQYF.

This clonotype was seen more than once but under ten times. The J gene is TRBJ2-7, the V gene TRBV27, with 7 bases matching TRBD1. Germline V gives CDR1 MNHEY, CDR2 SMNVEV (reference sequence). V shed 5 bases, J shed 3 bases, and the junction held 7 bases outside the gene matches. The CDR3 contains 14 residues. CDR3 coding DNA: TGTGCCAGCAGTCCCCCGGACAGGTACTACGAGCAGTACTTC. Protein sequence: CASSPPDRYYEQYF.

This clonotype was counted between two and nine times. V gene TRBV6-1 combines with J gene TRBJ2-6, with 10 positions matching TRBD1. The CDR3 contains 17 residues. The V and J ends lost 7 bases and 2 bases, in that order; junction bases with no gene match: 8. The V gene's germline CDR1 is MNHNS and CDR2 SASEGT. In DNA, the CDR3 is TGTGCCAGCACCCTGGGACAGGGGACCCCTGGGGCCAACGTCCTGACTTTC. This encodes CASTLGQGTPGANVLTF.

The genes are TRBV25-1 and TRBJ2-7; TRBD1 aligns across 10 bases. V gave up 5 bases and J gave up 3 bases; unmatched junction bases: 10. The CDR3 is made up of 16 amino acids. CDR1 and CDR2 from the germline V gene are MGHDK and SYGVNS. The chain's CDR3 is CASSRNRDRGGYEQYF. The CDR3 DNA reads TGTGCCAGCAGTAGAAACCGGGACAGGGGAGGCTACGAGCAGTACTTC.

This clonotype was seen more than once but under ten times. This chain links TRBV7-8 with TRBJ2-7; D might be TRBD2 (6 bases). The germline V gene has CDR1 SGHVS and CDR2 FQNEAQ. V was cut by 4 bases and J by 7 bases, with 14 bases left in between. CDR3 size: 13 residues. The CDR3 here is CASSSATSREQYF. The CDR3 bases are TGTGCCAGCAGCTCAGCGACTAGTCGAGAGCAGTACTTC.

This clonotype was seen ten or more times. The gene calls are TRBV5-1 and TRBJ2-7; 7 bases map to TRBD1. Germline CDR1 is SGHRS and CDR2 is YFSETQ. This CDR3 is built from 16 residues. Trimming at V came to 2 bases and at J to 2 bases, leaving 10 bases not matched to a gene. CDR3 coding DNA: TGCGCCAGCAGCTTAGCCGGGACAGCTCAGACCTACGAGCAGTACTTC. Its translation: CASSLAGTAQTYEQYF.

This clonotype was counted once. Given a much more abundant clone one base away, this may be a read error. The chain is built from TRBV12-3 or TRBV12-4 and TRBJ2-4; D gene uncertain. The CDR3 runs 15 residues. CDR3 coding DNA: TGTGCCAGCAGCCCCAGCGAGTGGCGAAAAAACATGCAGTACTTC. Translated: CASSPSEWRKNMQYF.

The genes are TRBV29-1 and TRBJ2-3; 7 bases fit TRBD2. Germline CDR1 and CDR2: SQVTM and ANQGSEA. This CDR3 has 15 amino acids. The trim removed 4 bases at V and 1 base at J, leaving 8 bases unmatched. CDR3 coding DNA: TGCAGCGTTGTTGGGGGGAGGGCCGGCACAGATACGCAGTATTTT. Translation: CSVVGGRAGTDTQYF.

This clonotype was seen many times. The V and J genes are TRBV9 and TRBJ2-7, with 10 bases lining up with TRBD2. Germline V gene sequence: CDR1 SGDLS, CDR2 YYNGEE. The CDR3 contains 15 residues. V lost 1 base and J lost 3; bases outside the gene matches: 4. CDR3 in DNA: TGTGCCAGCAGCGTATCGGCTAGCGGGAGCTACGAGCAGTACTTC. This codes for CASSVSASGSYEQYF.

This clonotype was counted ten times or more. The chain's CDR3 is CSFIEGTKREQYF. The DNA for the CDR3 is TGCAGCTTCATTGAGGGGACTAAGCGCGAGCAGTACTTC. This chain links TRBV29-1 with TRBJ2-7, with 7 bases fitting TRBD2. The germline CDR1 and CDR2 sequences are SQVTM and ANQGSEA. With V trimmed by 8 bases and J by 6 bases, 13 bases remained unmatched. The CDR3 loop spans 13 amino acids.

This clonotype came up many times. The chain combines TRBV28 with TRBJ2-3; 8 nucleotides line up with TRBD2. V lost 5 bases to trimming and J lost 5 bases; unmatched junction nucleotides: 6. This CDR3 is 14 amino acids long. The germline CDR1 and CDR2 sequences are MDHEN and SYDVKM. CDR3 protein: CASSPRLARDTQYF. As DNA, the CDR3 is TGTGCCAGCAGTCCAAGACTAGCGAGAGATACGCAGTATTTT.

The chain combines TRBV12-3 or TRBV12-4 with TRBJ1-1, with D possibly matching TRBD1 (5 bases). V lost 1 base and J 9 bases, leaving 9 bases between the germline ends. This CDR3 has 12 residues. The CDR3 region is CASSLDEGKAFF. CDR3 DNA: TGTGCCAGCAGTTTAGATGAGGGGAAAGCTTTCTTT.

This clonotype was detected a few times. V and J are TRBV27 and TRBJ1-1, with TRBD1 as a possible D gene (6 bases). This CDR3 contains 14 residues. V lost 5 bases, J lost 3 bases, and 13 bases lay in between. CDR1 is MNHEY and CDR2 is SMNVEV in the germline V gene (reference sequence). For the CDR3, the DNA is TGTGCCAGCAGTCCAAGCAGGGGATACACTGAAGCTTTCTTT. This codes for CASSPSRGYTEAFF.

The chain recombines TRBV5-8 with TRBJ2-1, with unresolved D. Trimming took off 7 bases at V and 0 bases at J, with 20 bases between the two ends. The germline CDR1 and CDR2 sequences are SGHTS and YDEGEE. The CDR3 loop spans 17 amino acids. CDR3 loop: CASSLQVGASSYNEQFF. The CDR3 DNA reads TGTGCCAGCTCCCTTCAAGTAGGCGCCAGCTCCTACAATGAGCAGTTCTTC.

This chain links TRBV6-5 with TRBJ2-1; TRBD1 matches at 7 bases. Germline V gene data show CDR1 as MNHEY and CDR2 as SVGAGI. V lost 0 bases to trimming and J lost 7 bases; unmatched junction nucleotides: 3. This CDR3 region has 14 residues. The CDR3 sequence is CASSYSNRGNEQFF. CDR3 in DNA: TGTGCCAGCAGTTACTCGAACAGGGGAAATGAGCAGTTCTTC.

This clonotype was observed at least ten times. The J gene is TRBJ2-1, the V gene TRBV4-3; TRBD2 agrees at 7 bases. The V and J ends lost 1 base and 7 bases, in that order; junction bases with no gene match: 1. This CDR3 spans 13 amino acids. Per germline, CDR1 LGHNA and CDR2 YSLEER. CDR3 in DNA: TGCGCCAGCAGCCAAGGACTAGCTAATGAGCAGTTCTTC. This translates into CASSQGLANEQFF.

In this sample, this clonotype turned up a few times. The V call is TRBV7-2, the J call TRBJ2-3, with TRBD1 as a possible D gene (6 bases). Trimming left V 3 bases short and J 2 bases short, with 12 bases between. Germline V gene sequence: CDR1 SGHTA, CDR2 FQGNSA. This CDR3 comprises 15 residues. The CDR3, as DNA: TGTGCCAGCAGCTTCGCTCGACAGGTCACAGATACGCAGTATTTT. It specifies CASSFARQVTDTQYF. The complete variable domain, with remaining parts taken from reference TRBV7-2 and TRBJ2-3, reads GAGVSQSPSNKVTEKGKDVELRCDPISGHTALYWYRQSLGQGLEFLIYFQGNSAPDKSGLPSDRFSAERTGGSVSTLTIQRTQQEDSAVYLCASSFARQVTDTQYFGPGTRLTVL.

DNA of the CDR3: TGTGCCGTCTTACCCCCTAGCGGGAAAAATGAGCAGTTCTTC. Amino acids: CAVLPPSGKNEQFF. This chain uses TRBV6-1 with TRBJ2-1; 9 bases match TRBD2. The germline V gene encodes CDR1 MNHNS and CDR2 SASEGT. The CDR3 runs to 14 residues. V was pared by 11 bases and J by 7 bases, with 12 bases of the junction left unmatched.

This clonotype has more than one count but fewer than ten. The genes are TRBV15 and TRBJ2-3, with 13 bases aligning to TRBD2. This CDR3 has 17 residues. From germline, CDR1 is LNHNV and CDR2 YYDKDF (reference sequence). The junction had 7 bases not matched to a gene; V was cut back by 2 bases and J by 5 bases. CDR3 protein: CATSRIPGLAGLDTQYF. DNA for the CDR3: TGTGCCACCAGCAGAATCCCGGGACTAGCGGGATTAGATACGCAGTATTTT.

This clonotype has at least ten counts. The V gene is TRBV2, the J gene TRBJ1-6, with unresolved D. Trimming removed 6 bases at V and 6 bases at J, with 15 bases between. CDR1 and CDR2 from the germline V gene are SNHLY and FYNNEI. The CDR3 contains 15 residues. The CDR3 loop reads CASSADAGSNSPLHF. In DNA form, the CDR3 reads TGTGCCAGCAGCGCTGATGCTGGGAGTAATTCACCCCTCCACTTT.

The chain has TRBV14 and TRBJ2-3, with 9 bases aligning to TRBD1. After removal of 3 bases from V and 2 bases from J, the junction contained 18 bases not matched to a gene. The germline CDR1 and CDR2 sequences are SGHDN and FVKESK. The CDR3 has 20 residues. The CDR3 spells CASSHPTGQGDSWDTDTQYF. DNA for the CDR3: TGTGCCAGCAGCCACCCCACGGGACAGGGTGATTCCTGGGACACAGATACGCAGTATTTT.

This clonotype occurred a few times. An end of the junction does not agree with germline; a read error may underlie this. The CDR3, as DNA: TGTGCTAGCAGCCCGTCCGGGACAGACGATCAGCCCCAGCATTTT. Translated: CASSPSGTDDQPQHF. The J gene is TRBJ1-5, the V gene TRBV7-7; 7 bases agree with TRBD1. Per germline, CDR1 SSHAT and CDR2 FNYEAQ (reference sequence). This CDR3 region has 15 residues. The full variable domain, rest sourced from reference TRBV7-7 and TRBJ1-5, is GAGVSQSPRYKVTKRGQDVTLRCDPISSHATLYWYQQALGQGPEFLTYFNYEAQPDKSGLPSDRFSAERPEGSISTLTIQRTEQRDSAMYRCASSPSGTDDQPQHFGDGTRLSIL.

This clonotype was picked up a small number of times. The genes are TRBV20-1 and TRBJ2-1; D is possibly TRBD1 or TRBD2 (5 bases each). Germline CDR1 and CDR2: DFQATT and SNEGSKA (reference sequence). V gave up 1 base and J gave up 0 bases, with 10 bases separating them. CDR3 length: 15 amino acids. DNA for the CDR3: TGCAGTGCTAGAGGGGACCGCCTCTCCTACAATGAGCAGTTCTTC. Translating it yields CSARGDRLSYNEQFF.

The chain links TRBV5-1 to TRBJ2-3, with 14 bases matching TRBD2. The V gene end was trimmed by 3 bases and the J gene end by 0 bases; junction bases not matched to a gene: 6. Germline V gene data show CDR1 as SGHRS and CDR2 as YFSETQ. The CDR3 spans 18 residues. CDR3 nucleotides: TGCGCCAGCAGCTCGTCCGGGACTAGCGGGAGAAGCACAGATACGCAGTATTTT. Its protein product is CASSSSGTSGRSTDTQYF.

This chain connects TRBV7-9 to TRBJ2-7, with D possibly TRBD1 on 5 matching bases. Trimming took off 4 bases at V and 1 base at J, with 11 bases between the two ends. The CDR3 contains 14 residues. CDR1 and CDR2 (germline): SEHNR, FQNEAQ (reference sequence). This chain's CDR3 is CASSSSRESYEQYF. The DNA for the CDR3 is TGTGCCAGCAGCTCATCCAGGGAATCCTACGAGCAGTACTTC.

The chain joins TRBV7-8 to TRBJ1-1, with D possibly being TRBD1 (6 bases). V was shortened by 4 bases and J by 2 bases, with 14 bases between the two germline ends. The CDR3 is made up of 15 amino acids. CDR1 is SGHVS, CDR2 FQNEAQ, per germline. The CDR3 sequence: CASSSGASLNTEAFF. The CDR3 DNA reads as TGTGCCAGCAGCTCAGGGGCATCCCTTAACACTGAAGCTTTCTTT.

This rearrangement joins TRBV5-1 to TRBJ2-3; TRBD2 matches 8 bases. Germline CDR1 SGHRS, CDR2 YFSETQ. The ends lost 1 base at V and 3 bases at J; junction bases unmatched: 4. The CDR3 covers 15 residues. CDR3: CASSLLSGITDTQYF. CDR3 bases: TGCGCCAGCAGCTTGCTTAGCGGGATTACAGATACGCAGTATTTT. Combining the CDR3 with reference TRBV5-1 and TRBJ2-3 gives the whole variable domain KAGVTQTPRYLIKTRGQQVTLSCSPISGHRSVSWYQQTPGQGLQFLFEYFSETQRNKGNFPGRFSGRQFSNSRSEMNVSTLELGDSALYLCASSLLSGITDTQYFGPGTRLTVL.

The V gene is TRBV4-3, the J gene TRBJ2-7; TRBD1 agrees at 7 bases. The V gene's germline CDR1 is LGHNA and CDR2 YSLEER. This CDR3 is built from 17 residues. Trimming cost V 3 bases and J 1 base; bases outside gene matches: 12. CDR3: CASSHLLGGDSSYEQYF. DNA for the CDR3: TGCGCCAGCAGCCACCTCCTAGGGGGCGACAGTTCCTACGAGCAGTACTTC.

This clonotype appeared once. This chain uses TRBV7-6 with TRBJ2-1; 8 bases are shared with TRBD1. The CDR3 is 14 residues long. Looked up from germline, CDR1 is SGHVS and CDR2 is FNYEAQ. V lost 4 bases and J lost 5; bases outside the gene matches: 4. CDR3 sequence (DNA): TGTGCCAGCAGCTGGCAGGGGGCTAACAATGAGCAGTTCTTC. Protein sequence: CASSWQGANNEQFF.

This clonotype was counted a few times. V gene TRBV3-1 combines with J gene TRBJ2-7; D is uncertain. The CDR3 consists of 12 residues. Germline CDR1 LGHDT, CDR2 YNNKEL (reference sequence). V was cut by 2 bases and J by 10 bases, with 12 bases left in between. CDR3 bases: TGTGCCAGCAGCCAAATCCAGGATCGACAGTACTTC. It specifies CASSQIQDRQYF.